This T cell receptor beta chain was captured by sequencing in a study of CD8 T cells in ankylosing spondylitis. Study results and caveats: A subset of motif variants has previously been described in the synovial fluid and blood of reactive arthritis.

TCRdb ran MiXCR on the 5' RACE reads and lists one entry per CDR3 protein. The sample gives around 300,000 distinct CDR3 sequences, approximately 15% of which show up once; approximately 1.1% is in the top ten. A remark on this clonotype: What it binds is unknown.

Per germline, CDR1 ENHRY and CDR2 SYGVKD. This CDR3 is built from 17 residues. The junction had 12 bases not matched to a gene; V was cut back by 6 bases and J by 3 bases. This TCR was sampled from a male donor with ankylosing spondylitis or in good health (not recorded which). Sequenced input: blood, either unsorted or a sorted T cell fraction (not recorded which). The chain is built from TRBV10-3 and TRBJ2-3; 10 bases line up with TRBD2. The CDR3 reads CAISPGGWTSGTDTQYF. Written as DNA, the CDR3 is TGTGCCATCAGCCCCGGGGGGTGGACTAGCGGTACAGATACGCAGTATTTT.